This T cell receptor beta chain was identified in a study of vaccination and CD4 T cells after COVID-19. Germline V gives CDR1 SEHNR, CDR2 FQNEAQ (reference sequence). With 9 bases removed from V and 1 base from J, the gap between germline ends came to 12 bases. CDR3 length: 13 residues. The treatment: approximately nine-day PBMC culture with coronavirus spike peptide pools or control peptides (ViraFEST assay). Patients returned positive PCR results between March and December 2020, earlier than US Alpha, Beta and Delta variants. An Oncomine TCR Beta short-read assay was used to sequence the DNA from cultured CD4+ T cells. Each CDR3 protein gets one entry after TCRdb re-called the PCR reads with MiXCR. The data hold roughly 6,600 distinct CDR3 sequences, with approximately 20% observed a single time. This clonotype is medium-sized in the sample. What it binds is unknown.

The origin of this receptor is a human donor who had recovered from COVID-19. The chain recombines TRBV7-9 with TRBJ2-5; weak D call: TRBD1 (5 bases). The source material was CD4+ T cells from blood, cultured in vitro, sampled after SARS-CoV-2 vaccination. Written as DNA, the CDR3 is TGTGCCAGTCGGACAAGCTCCCAAGAGACCCAGTACTTC. Protein: CASRTSSQETQYF.